This T cell receptor beta chain is drawn from a study of shared clonotypes between healthy human individuals. Study-level findings and limits: Limited genetic and exposure-history diversity came from having few donors. As a rule, naive subsets had a larger estimated richness than memory subsets.

A remark on this clone: Its cognate antigen is unknown.

Germline-derived CDR1 and CDR2 are GTSNPN and SVGIG (reference sequence). The CDR3 has 15 amino acids. The ends were cut back, 0 bases at V and 4 bases at J, with 15 bases in the middle. In the authors' workflow: Junction-only immunoSEQ data arrived without quality scores, meaning filtering differed. Assay: immunoSEQ multiplex PCR; the TCRdb copy retains only in-frame clones and omits some. That table furnishes V, J and clone size, whereas the DNA furnished D and trimming. This table holds around 2,000,000 clones, over 85% found once. It was CD45RO-negative cells, positively selected for CCR7, that made up naive CD8 cells, with terminally differentiated effector memory CD45RA+ cells excluded.

The origin of this receptor is a man younger than 35 in good health. Specimen: naive CD8+ T cells sorted from blood. The chain uses TRBV30 and TRBJ1-1; D is possibly TRBD1 (5 bases). CDR3 coding DNA: TGTGCCTGGAGTGTACTAACAGGCCCAGGCACTGAAGCTTTCTTT. This translates into CAWSVLTGPGTEAFF.